A single sample is the source of the 13 T cell receptor beta chains below, sequenced in a study of metastatic and nonmetastatic thyroid tumors (dated by TCRdb to 2019 to 2021). Libraries were prepared through PCR. The listed sequencing device is Illumina HiSeq 4000. The raw public reads went through TCRdb reprocessing: fastp at Q25, MiXCR clone calling, in-frame beta chains kept. The sample profile shows roughly 25,000 clones; under 15% of them were found once. Approximately 3.3% of the sample is in the top ten clones. Before undergoing thyroid surgery, none of the patients had been given any kind of treatment. The sample consisted of blood. The source is a female donor with papillary thyroid cancer or a benign thyroid nodule (not recorded which). Some clones in this sample may be carry-over from other donors' samples.

This clone was observed a handful of times. Its ends do not fully match the called genes, so a read error is possible. This rearrangement joins TRBV27 to TRBJ2-5, with D perhaps TRBD1 (5 bases). From germline, CDR1 is MNHEY and CDR2 SMNVEV (reference sequence). This CDR3 is built from 14 residues. The CDR3 nucleotides read TGTGTCAGCTGGGGTCTCAGGGCGTCGGAGACCCAGTACTTC. It yields the protein CVSWGLRASETQYF.

Comment on this clone: A read error is possible here, since a much larger clone lies one base away. The missing conserved phenylalanine or tryptophan at the end of this CDR3 makes a read error likely. The CDR3 nucleotides are TGTGCCATCAGTGGGCAACAGGGCGCAGATACGCAGTATCTT. The encoded protein is CAISGQQGADTQYL. The chain carries TRBV10-3 and TRBJ2-3; weak D call: TRBD1 (6 bases). The ends were cut back, 4 bases at V and 4 bases at J, with 12 bases in the middle. Germline assignment: CDR1 ENHRY and CDR2 SYGVKD. The CDR3 covers 14 residues.

This clone was seen repeatedly, ten times or more. The sample carries other DNA sequences with the same CDR3. This rearrangement joins TRBV6-5 to TRBJ1-1, with 10 bases lining up with TRBD1. The germline V gene encodes CDR1 MNHEY and CDR2 SVGAGI. This CDR3 contains 15 residues. J was trimmed by 5 bases and V by 0 bases; bases with no gene match: 3. The CDR3, as DNA: TGTGCCAGCAGTTACTCAGGGACAGGGGTTACTGAAGCTTTCTTT. As protein: CASSYSGTGVTEAFF.

Relative to its sample, this clone is medium-sized. The J gene is TRBJ2-1, the V gene TRBV20-1, with TRBD2 matching 8 bases. The ends lost 0 bases at V and 3 bases at J; junction bases unmatched: 4. The CDR3 is 15 residues long. Germline V lookup: CDR1 DFQATT, CDR2 SNEGSKA (reference sequence). The CDR3 nucleotides are TGCAGTGCTAGAGATACGGGACTAGACTACAATGAGCAGTTCTTC. Residues: CSARDTGLDYNEQFF.

The CDR3: CASSGLPGPDTQYF. In DNA, the CDR3 is TGTGCCAGCAGCGGACTACCGGGCCCGGATACGCAGTATTTT. The chain couples TRBV6-4 to TRBJ2-3; D is perhaps TRBD2 (6 bases). From germline, CDR1 is MRHNA and CDR2 SNTAGT. The CDR3 length is 14 residues. V was pared by 6 bases and J by 6 bases, with 16 bases between.

This clone was seen ten or more times. The chain couples TRBV20-1 to TRBJ2-2; D tentatively reads TRBD1 or TRBD2 (6 bases each). This CDR3 is built from 15 residues. CDR1 DFQATT and CDR2 SNEGSKA come from the germline V gene (reference sequence). V was clipped by 0 bases and J by 7 bases, with 15 bases between them. The CDR3 nucleotides read TGCAGTGCTAGAGATGACGGGGGCGCCTTCGGGGAGCTGTTTTTT. Its translation is CSARDDGGAFGELFF.

The V call is TRBV7-2, the J call TRBJ2-7; 7 nucleotides agree with TRBD2. Germline V gene data show CDR1 as SGHTA and CDR2 as FQGNSA. The CDR3 contains 15 residues. The ends lost 5 bases at V and 0 bases at J; junction bases unmatched: 7. CDR3 loop: CASSRSGVSSYEQYF. The DNA of the CDR3 is TGTGCCAGCAGCCGAAGCGGGGTCAGCTCCTACGAGCAGTACTTC.

This clone was seen repeatedly, ten times or more. V gene TRBV14 combines with J gene TRBJ2-7; possibly TRBD1 or TRBD2 for D (5 bases each). Germline CDR1 and CDR2: SGHDN and FVKESK. Deletions cut 3 bases from V and 0 bases from J, with 12 bases between. The CDR3 has 15 amino acids. CDR3 sequence reads: CASSQGTVSSYEQYF. The CDR3, as DNA: TGTGCCAGCAGCCAGGGGACGGTAAGCTCCTACGAGCAGTACTTC.

This clone was seen ten or more times. The V and J genes are TRBV7-6 and TRBJ1-2; maybe TRBD1 (6 bases). The CDR3 has 16 residues. Per the germline V gene, CDR1 is SGHVS and CDR2 is FNYEAQ. V was pared by 5 bases and J by 2 bases, with 18 bases between. CDR3 bases: TGTGCCAGCAGCGACCTGATTAGGGGGGCCAACTATGGCTACACCTTC. As protein: CASSDLIRGANYGYTF.

This clone was detected ten times or more. This rearrangement joins TRBV9 to TRBJ2-1; tentatively, D is TRBD2 (8 bases). Trimming stripped 4 bases from V and 2 bases from J, with 16 bases between. From germline, CDR1 is SGDLS and CDR2 YYNGEE. This CDR3 is built from 16 residues. In nucleotides, the CDR3 is TGTGCCAGCAGCCCACGGGAGGGGGCCGCCTACAATGAGCAGTTCTTC. This sequence encodes CASSPREGAAYNEQFF.

By sample share, this clone is medium-sized (0.01 to 0.1%). The gene calls are TRBV2 and TRBJ2-7, with TRBD2 matching over 7 bases. This CDR3 has 15 residues. J gave up 5 bases and V 8 bases, and 15 bases lay outside the gene matches. Germline V gene sequence: CDR1 SNHLY, CDR2 FYNNEI. For the CDR3, the DNA is TGTGCCAGCCAAGGGACGGGAGGTCGGAAAGACGAGCAGTACTTC. As protein: CASQGTGGRKDEQYF.

Ten or more counts support this clone. The J gene is TRBJ1-4, the V gene TRBV29-1; 8 nucleotides align to TRBD1. V shed 7 bases, J shed 9 bases, and the junction held 13 bases outside the gene matches. The CDR3 spans 14 residues. The germline V gene has CDR1 SQVTM and CDR2 ANQGSEA. CDR3 sequence reads: CSAEPWTGTKKLFF. The CDR3 nucleotides are TGCAGCGCCGAGCCGTGGACAGGGACGAAAAAACTGTTTTTT.

This clone was seen at least ten times. This chain links TRBV5-4 with TRBJ2-3, with no clear D. Trimming removed 0 bases from V and 3 bases from J, with 11 bases in between. Germline V gene sequence: CDR1 SGHNT, CDR2 YYREEE (reference sequence). The CDR3 runs to 15 residues. Here the CDR3 reads CASSLEGLKTDTQYF. The CDR3 DNA is TGTGCCAGCAGCTTGGAAGGGCTAAAGACAGATACGCAGTATTTT.